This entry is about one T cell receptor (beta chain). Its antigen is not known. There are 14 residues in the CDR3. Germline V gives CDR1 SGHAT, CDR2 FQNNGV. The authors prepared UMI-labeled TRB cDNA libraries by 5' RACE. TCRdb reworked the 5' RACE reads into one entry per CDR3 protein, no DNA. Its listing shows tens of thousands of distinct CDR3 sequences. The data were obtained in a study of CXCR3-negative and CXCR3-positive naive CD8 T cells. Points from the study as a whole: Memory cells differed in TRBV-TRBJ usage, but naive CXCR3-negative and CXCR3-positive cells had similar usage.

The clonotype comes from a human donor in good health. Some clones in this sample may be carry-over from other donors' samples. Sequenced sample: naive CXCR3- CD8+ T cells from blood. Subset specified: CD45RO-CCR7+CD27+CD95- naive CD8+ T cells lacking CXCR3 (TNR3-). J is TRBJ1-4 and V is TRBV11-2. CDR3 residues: CASSSLIPNEKLFF.